A selection of T cell receptor beta chains follows, all from one sample in a study of T cells in Graves' hyperthyroidism and ophthalmopathy. TCRdb reprocessed the multiplex PCR reads with MiXCR, giving one entry per CDR3 protein. The repertoire holds approximately 740,000 distinct CDR3 sequences, with 12% to 15% as singletons. The material sequenced was blood. These receptors were taken from a woman under 30 with Graves' hyperthyroidism. Each CDR3 is given with its conserved first and last residue. The D gene is left open where the match is weak. A row's size may be missing; if present it is once, few, many or a size class.

abundance	v_gene	d_gene	j_gene	CDR3nt	CDR3aa
NA	TRBV27	NA	TRBJ1-2	TGTGCCAGCAGGCCCTGGGGGGGCCACTATGGCTACACCTTC	CASRPWGGHYGYTF
NA	TRBV5-5	TRBD1	TRBJ2-7	TGTGCCAGCAGCTTAGACAGGGTGGTCGGCTCCTACGAGCAGTACTTC	CASSLDRVVGSYEQYF
many	TRBV12-3/TRBV12-4	NA	TRBJ1-1	TGTGCCAGCAGTTGGTCTAACACTGAAGCTTTCTTT	CASSWSNTEAFF
few	TRBV20-1	TRBD1	TRBJ1-1	TGCAGTACTAGACAGGGGTACGGCACTGAAGCTTTCTTT	CSTRQGYGTEAFF
many	TRBV30	NA	TRBJ1-4	TGTGCCTGGACTCCCCGAAATGAAAAACTGTTTTTT	CAWTPRNEKLFF
few	TRBV27	NA	TRBJ2-7	TGTGCCAGCAGTAGCTCCGGGACGCAGAACTGGGAGCAGTACTTC	CASSSSGTQNWEQYF
few	TRBV11-2	TRBD1	TRBJ1-4	TGTGCCAGCAGCTCCGGACAGGGGGCGGGTGAAAAACTGTTTTTT	CASSSGQGAGEKLFF
NA	TRBV11-2	TRBD2	TRBJ2-1	TGTGCCAGCAGCTCCAGAGCGGGAGTGGTCAATGAGCAGTTCTTC	CASSSRAGVVNEQFF
many	TRBV6-1	TRBD1	TRBJ2-2	TGTGCCATCGGGACAGGGGGCAAGGCCGGGGAGCTGTTTTTT	CAIGTGGKAGELFF
many	TRBV3-1	TRBD2	TRBJ2-7	TGTGCCAGCAGCCAGAACTTCGAGGAGCGGGAGCGCTCCTACGAGCAGTACTTC	CASSQNFEERERSYEQYF
few	TRBV20-1	NA	TRBJ2-5	TGCAGTGCGGGACCGTCAGAGACCCAGTACTTC	CSAGPSETQYF
many	TRBV3-1	NA	TRBJ2-1	TGTGCCAGCAGCCAAGCTAGCTTTGAGCAGTTCTTC	CASSQASFEQFF
many	TRBV6-2/TRBV6-3	NA	TRBJ1-3	TGTGCCAGCAGTCCCGACAGACTTCTGAACACCATATATTTT	CASSPDRLLNTIYF
many	TRBV27	TRBD2	TRBJ2-7	TGTGCCAGCAGTTTATGGACTAGCGCAGAGCAGTACTTC	CASSLWTSAEQYF
many	TRBV7-9	NA	TRBJ1-1	TGTGCCAGCAGCTTAGAATCGTCTGAAGCTTTCTTT	CASSLESSEAFF
many	TRBV7-9	NA	TRBJ2-5	TGTGCCAGCAGCAAGGGGTCGGCAGAAGAGACCCAGTACTTC	CASSKGSAEETQYF
many	TRBV7-8	NA	TRBJ1-1	TGTGCCAGCAGCCTTAGTCCGAGACTGAACACTGAAGCTTTCTTT	CASSLSPRLNTEAFF
many	TRBV2	NA	TRBJ2-3	TGTGCCAACCAGAGTTTTCCAGATACGCAGTATTTT	CANQSFPDTQYF
many	TRBV11-2	NA	TRBJ2-3	TGTGCCAGCGTTGGGGGGACAGATACGCAGTATTTT	CASVGGTDTQYF
few	TRBV6-1	NA	TRBJ1-5	TGTGCCAGCAGTCCGATCAGGACAGAGAATCAGCCCCAGCATTTT	CASSPIRTENQPQHF
few	TRBV19	TRBD2	TRBJ2-2	TGTGCCAGTAGTCGACTAGCGGGAGGTCCCGGGGAGCTGTTTTTT	CASSRLAGGPGELFF
many	TRBV12-3/TRBV12-4	TRBD1	TRBJ1-2	TGTGCCAGCAGTTTAGATGGGGACAGGATCTATGGCTACACCTTC	CASSLDGDRIYGYTF
once	TRBV20-1	NA	TRBJ2-2	TGCAGTGCTAGATCCGGGACTACCGGGGAGCTGTTTTTT	CSARSGTTGELFF
NA	TRBV10-3	TRBD2	TRBJ2-3	TGTGCCATCAAACCCGGACTAGCGGACACAGATACGCAGTATTTT	CAIKPGLADTDTQYF
NA	TRBV12-3/TRBV12-4	NA	TRBJ1-2	TGTGCCAGCAGTTTAGACATGCAAGGCTACACCTTC	CASSLDMQGYTF
NA	TRBV6-5	NA	TRBJ2-1	TGTGCCAGCAGTTACTCACCGCGTGAGCAGTTCTTC	CASSYSPREQFF
many	TRBV27	NA	TRBJ2-7	TGTGCCAGCAGTTTCATGAGCTCCTACGAGCAGTACTTC	CASSFMSSYEQYF
many	TRBV20-1	NA	TRBJ2-3	TGCAGTGCTAGCCCTCCCCCAGGAATTAGCACAGATACGCAGTATTTT	CSASPPPGISTDTQYF
few	TRBV6-2/TRBV6-3	NA	TRBJ1-5	TGTGCGGGTGGGAGAGGTCAGCCCCAGCATTTT	CAGGRGQPQHF
few	TRBV5-8	NA	TRBJ1-1	TGTGCCAGCAAAATGCAGGGCCCCACTGAAGCTTTCTTT	CASKMQGPTEAFF
NA	TRBV11-2	NA	TRBJ2-2	TGTGCCAGCAGCTTAGACAGGGGCTGGGGGGAGCTGTTTTTT	CASSLDRGWGELFF
many	TRBV6-2/TRBV6-3	NA	TRBJ1-5	TGTGCCAGCAGCATGACCGGGACTAAGAATCAGCCCCAGCATTTT	CASSMTGTKNQPQHF
many	TRBV20-1	TRBD1	TRBJ1-1	TGCAGTGCAAGGAACAGGGGGAAGAGCACTGAAGCTTTCTTT	CSARNRGKSTEAFF
many	TRBV28	NA	TRBJ1-1	TGTGCCAGCAGTTTCCAGGTTCTAAACACTGAAGCTTTCTTT	CASSFQVLNTEAFF
NA	TRBV7-9	NA	TRBJ2-2	TGTGCCAGCAGCTTAGCGCTGGGGGACACCGGGGAGCTGTTTTTT	CASSLALGDTGELFF
many	TRBV2	TRBD1	TRBJ1-5	TGTGCCAGCAGCAGGCCCGGGACAGGGTTGTTTCAGCCCCAGCATTTT	CASSRPGTGLFQPQHF
many	TRBV6-9	NA	TRBJ1-1	TGTGCCAGCAGTTATTCCCTAACAGGGAACACTGAAGCTTTCTTT	CASSYSLTGNTEAFF
NA	TRBV4-3	NA	TRBJ2-2	TGCGCCAGCAGCCAAACGGGCGGGGAGCTGTTTTTT	CASSQTGGELFF
many	TRBV10-3	NA	TRBJ1-1	TGTGCCATCAGCGAGGACAGTGAAGCTTTCTTT	CAISEDSEAFF
NA	TRBV18	TRBD1	TRBJ2-7	TGTGCCAGCTCCTTGACAGGGGGCACCGAGCAGTACTTC	CASSLTGGTEQYF
many	TRBV20-1	NA	TRBJ1-1	TGCAGTGCTAGCGGTACAACGAACACTGAAGCTTTCTTT	CSASGTTNTEAFF
NA	TRBV4-1	TRBD2	TRBJ2-2	TGCGCCAGCAGCCCCCATGGGGCTAGCGGGAGGTATAGTTACACCGGGGAGCTGTTTTTT	CASSPHGASGRYSYTGELFF
NA	TRBV4-3	TRBD2	TRBJ2-7	TGCGCCAGCAGGGAGACTAGCGGGACACCCTCGGACGAGCAGTACTTC	CASRETSGTPSDEQYF
few	TRBV20-1	TRBD2	TRBJ2-1	TGCAGTGCAAGTGGACTAGCGGGAGCGTGGTCTTCCAATGAGCAGTTCTTC	CSASGLAGAWSSNEQFF
few	TRBV6-5	NA	TRBJ2-3	TGTGCCAGCAGTTACGAAAAGGGACGTATCACAGATACGCAGTATTTT	CASSYEKGRITDTQYF
many	TRBV28	NA	TRBJ1-4	TGTGCCAGCAGCCGGGCCCCAACTAATGAAAAACTGTTTTTT	CASSRAPTNEKLFF
many	TRBV18	TRBD2	TRBJ2-3	TGTGCCAGCTCACGACTAGCGGGAGTGACAGATACGCAGTATTTT	CASSRLAGVTDTQYF
many	TRBV7-9	NA	TRBJ2-1	TGTGCCAGCAGCTTGGTGCCCGCTTACAATGAGCAGTTCTTC	CASSLVPAYNEQFF
NA	TRBV19	TRBD1	TRBJ2-7	TGTGCCAGTAGTCCCTGGGGTGGGACAGGGTCCTACGAGCAGTACTTC	CASSPWGGTGSYEQYF
many	TRBV11-3	NA	TRBJ2-7	TGTGCCAGCAGCTTAGCCGGGACGGACTACGAGCAGTACTTC	CASSLAGTDYEQYF
NA	TRBV4-3	NA	TRBJ2-1	TGCGCCAGCAGCCGCCGGGGGGCGTACAATGAGCAGTTCTTC	CASSRRGAYNEQFF
NA	TRBV4-1	NA	TRBJ2-2	TGCGCCAGCAGCAATTATGGAGCGAACACCGGGGAGCTGTTTTTT	CASSNYGANTGELFF
many	TRBV30	NA	TRBJ2-7	TGTGCCTGGAGTGCCCACGGAGGGACCTACGAGCAGTACTTC	CAWSAHGGTYEQYF
many	TRBV10-3	TRBD1	TRBJ2-3	TGTGCCATCGGCCGACAGGGGAGTCGCGAGGGTACGCAGTATTTT	CAIGRQGSREGTQYF
few	TRBV19	NA	TRBJ1-1	TGTGCCAGTAGTATACTGGGCAAGACTACCATGAACACTGAAGCTTTCTTT	CASSILGKTTMNTEAFF